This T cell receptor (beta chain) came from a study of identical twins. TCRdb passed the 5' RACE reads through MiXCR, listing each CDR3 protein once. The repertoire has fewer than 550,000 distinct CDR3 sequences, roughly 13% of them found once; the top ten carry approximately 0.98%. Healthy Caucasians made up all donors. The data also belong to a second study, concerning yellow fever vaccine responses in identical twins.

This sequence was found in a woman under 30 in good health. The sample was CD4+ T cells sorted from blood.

CDR3 nucleotides: TGTGCCAGCAGCCGTTCTGGGACAGGATACTACGAGCAGTACTTC. It yields the protein CASSRSGTGYYEQYF. The J gene is TRBJ2-7, the V gene TRBV3-1; 8 bases line up with TRBD1. J gave up 3 bases and V 4 bases, and 8 bases lay outside the gene matches. This CDR3 comprises 15 residues. Germline values: CDR1 LGHDT, CDR2 YNNKEL (reference sequence).